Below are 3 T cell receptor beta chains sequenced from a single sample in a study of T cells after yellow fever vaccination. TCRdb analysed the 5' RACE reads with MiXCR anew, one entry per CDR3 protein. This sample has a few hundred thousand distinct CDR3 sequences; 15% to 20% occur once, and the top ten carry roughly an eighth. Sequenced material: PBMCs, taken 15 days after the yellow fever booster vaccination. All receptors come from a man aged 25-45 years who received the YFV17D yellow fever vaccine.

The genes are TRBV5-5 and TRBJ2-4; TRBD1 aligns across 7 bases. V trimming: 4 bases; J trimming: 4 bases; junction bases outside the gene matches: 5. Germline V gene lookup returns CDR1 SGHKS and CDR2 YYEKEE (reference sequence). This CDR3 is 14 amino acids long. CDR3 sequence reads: CASSIRDSKNIQYF. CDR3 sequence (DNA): TGTGCCAGCAGCATACGGGACAGTAAAAACATTCAGTACTTC.

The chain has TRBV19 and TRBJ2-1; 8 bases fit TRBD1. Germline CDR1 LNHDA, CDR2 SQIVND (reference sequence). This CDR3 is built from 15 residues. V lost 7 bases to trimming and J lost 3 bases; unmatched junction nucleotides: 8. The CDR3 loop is CASIQNRGIYNEQFF. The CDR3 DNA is TGTGCCAGTATCCAAAACAGGGGGATCTACAATGAGCAGTTCTTC.

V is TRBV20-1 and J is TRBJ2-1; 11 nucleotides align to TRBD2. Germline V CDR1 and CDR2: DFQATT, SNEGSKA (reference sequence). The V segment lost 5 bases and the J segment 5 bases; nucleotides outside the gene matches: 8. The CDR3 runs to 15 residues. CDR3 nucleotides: TGCAGTGCTGGTAGCGGGAGGGACCCAGACAATGAGCAGTTCTTC. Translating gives CSAGSGRDPDNEQFF.